This T cell receptor beta chain was sequenced during a study of blood T cell repertoires in COVID-19. V gave up 4 bases and J gave up 5 bases, with 15 bases separating them. The germline V gene encodes CDR1 GTSNPN and CDR2 SVGIG (reference sequence). The CDR3 consists of 15 residues. Assay: immunoSEQ multiplex PCR; the TCRdb copy retains only in-frame clones and omits some. The table includes approximately 70,000 clones, about 86% detected once. The chain combines TRBV30 with TRBJ1-6, with D possibly matching TRBD1 (5 bases). This receptor was identified in a man aged 65 to 85 with active COVID-19. Source material: peripheral blood. CDR3 residues: CAWTPGGADNSPLHF. The CDR3, as DNA: TGTGCCTGGACCCCGGGAGGGGCGGATAATTCACCCCTCCACTTT.